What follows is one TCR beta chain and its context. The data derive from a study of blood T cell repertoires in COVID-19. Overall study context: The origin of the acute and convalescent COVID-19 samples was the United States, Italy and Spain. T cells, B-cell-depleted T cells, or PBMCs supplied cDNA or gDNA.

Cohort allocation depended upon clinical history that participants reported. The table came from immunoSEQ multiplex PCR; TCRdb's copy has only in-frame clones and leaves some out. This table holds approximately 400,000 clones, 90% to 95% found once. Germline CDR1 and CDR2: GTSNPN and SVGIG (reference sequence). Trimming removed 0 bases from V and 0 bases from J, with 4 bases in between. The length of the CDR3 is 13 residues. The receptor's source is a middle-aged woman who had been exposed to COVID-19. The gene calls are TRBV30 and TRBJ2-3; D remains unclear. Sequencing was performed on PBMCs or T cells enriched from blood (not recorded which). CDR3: CAWSVESTDTQYF. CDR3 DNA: TGTGCCTGGAGTGTCGAGAGCACAGATACGCAGTATTTT.